Each of the 9 T cell receptor beta chains below was sequenced from the same sample in a study of shared clonotypes between healthy human individuals. This table comes from immunoSEQ multiplex PCR, and its TCRdb copy is limited to in-frame clones, with some not included. This table holds over a million clones, approximately 70% found once. Sequences were obtained from memory CD4+ T cells sorted from blood. Subset in this sample: CD45RA-negative fraction. All receptors derive from a man in his late teens or twenties in good health.

The V gene is TRBV18, the J gene TRBJ2-3, with 7 bases that match TRBD2. This CDR3 region has 14 residues. Germline-derived CDR1 and CDR2 are KGHSH and LQKENI. The trim removed 6 bases at V and 2 bases at J, leaving 5 bases unmatched. The CDR3: CASSSGTYTDTQYF. DNA of the CDR3: TGTGCCAGCTCCAGCGGGACCTACACAGATACGCAGTATTTT. The variable domain in full, completed from reference TRBV18 and TRBJ2-3, reads NAGVMQNPRHLVRRRGQEARLRCSPMKGHSHVYWYRQLPEEGLKFMVYLQKENIIDESGMPKERFSAEFPKEGPSILRIQQVVRGDSAAYFCASSSGTYTDTQYFGPGTRLTVL.

V gene TRBV6-6 combines with J gene TRBJ1-5; no definite D call. The CDR3 loop spans 14 amino acids. Trimming removed 2 bases at V and 3 bases at J, with 8 bases between. Germline CDR1 is MNHNY and CDR2 is SVGAGI (reference sequence). The CDR3 reads CASSYTRDNQPQHF. In nucleotides, the CDR3 is TGTGCCAGCAGTTACACCAGAGACAATCAGCCCCAGCATTTT.

About this clone: The junction and the germline gene differ at one end; a read error may be behind it. The V and J genes are TRBV7-7 and TRBJ2-1; D might be TRBD2 (7 bases). CDR3 length: 16 amino acids. Germline values: CDR1 SSHAT, CDR2 FNYEAQ (reference sequence). The CDR3 here is CASSSLRDGGHNEQFF. The CDR3 coding sequence is TGTGCTAGCAGCTCCCTACGGGACGGGGGGCACAATGAGCAGTTCTTC.

The gene calls are TRBV19 and TRBJ2-5; the match to TRBD2 covers 14 bases. Germline lookup yields CDR1 LNHDA and CDR2 SQIVND (reference sequence). The CDR3 spans 13 residues. J was trimmed by 13 bases and V by 4 bases; bases with no gene match: 5. CDR3 nucleotides: TGTGCCAGTAGTACGGGACTAGCGGGAGCCGTGTACTTC. Protein product: CASSTGLAGAVYF.

Points on this clone: Distinct nucleotide sequences in the sample also encode this CDR3. J is TRBJ1-5 and V is TRBV19, with D unresolved. Germline CDR1 is LNHDA and CDR2 is SQIVND (reference sequence). Trimming took off 1 base at V and 1 base at J, with 5 bases between the two ends. The CDR3 runs to 14 residues. Here the CDR3 reads CASSIAGSNQPQHF. In nucleotides, the CDR3 is TGTGCCAGTAGTATAGCGGGAAGCAATCAGCCCCAGCATTTT.

This rearrangement joins TRBV5-4 to TRBJ1-2, with D tentatively TRBD1 (5 bases). This CDR3 is 15 amino acids long. Trimming pared 0 bases from V and 4 bases from J, leaving 13 bases between. Germline CDR1 and CDR2: SGHNT and YYREEE (reference sequence). CDR3 in DNA: TGTGCCAGCAGCTTGGATCCCCAGGGCACCTATGGCTACACCTTC. Translating it yields CASSLDPQGTYGYTF. Supplemented by reference TRBV5-4 and TRBJ1-2, the full variable domain reads ETGVTQSPTHLIKTRGQQVTLRCSSQSGHNTVSWYQQALGQGPQFIFQYYREEENGRGNFPPRFSGLQFPNYSSELNVNALELDDSALYLCASSLDPQGTYGYTFGSGTRLTVV.

The rearrangement uses TRBV5-6 and TRBJ2-2; 7 bases map to TRBD1. With V trimmed by 2 bases and J by 4 bases, 8 bases remained unmatched. Germline CDR1 reads SGHDT; CDR2 reads YYEEEE. The CDR3 sequence is 16 residues long. The CDR3 region is CASSLRDRAVTGELFF. The CDR3 nucleotides are TGTGCCAGCAGCTTAAGAGACAGGGCGGTCACCGGGGAGCTGTTTTTT.

The J gene is TRBJ1-1, the V gene TRBV18; D is possibly TRBD1 (6 bases). Germline V gene sequence: CDR1 KGHSH, CDR2 LQKENI. The ends were cut back, 3 bases at V and 1 base at J, with 15 bases in the middle. The length of the CDR3 is 16 residues. The DNA of the CDR3 is TGTGCCAGCTCACCGGGATGGGGGGCAGAGAACACTGAAGCTTTCTTT. Its protein product is CASSPGWGAENTEAFF.

The genes are TRBV5-1 and TRBJ2-4, with TRBD1 matching over 9 bases. The trim removed 3 bases at V and 1 base at J, leaving 2 bases unmatched. The CDR3 spans 15 residues. Germline V CDR1 and CDR2: SGHRS, YFSETQ. The CDR3 spells CASSWTGEAKNIQYF. Written as DNA, the CDR3 is TGCGCCAGCAGCTGGACAGGGGAGGCCAAAAACATTCAGTACTTC. Combining the CDR3 with reference TRBV5-1 and TRBJ2-4 gives the whole variable domain KAGVTQTPRYLIKTRGQQVTLSCSPISGHRSVSWYQQTPGQGLQFLFEYFSETQRNKGNFPGRFSGRQFSNSRSEMNVSTLELGDSALYLCASSWTGEAKNIQYFGAGTRLSVL.